This T cell receptor beta chain comes out of a study of T cell responses to AZD1222 COVID-19 vaccine. General observations from the study: Unmutated variant regions are reportedly the target of nearly half of TCRs that are spike-specific. Clonal diversity may have been underestimated in mostly white British donors.

A single count supports this clone. Its antigen is not identified. This CDR3 has 15 residues. CDR1 SEHNR and CDR2 FQNEAQ come from the germline V gene (reference sequence). V dropped 1 base and J dropped 5 bases, with 12 bases sitting between them. TCRdb keeps only in-frame clones here, not all; method: immunoSEQ multiplex PCR. The sample holds 90,000 to 100,000 clones, 80% to 90% seen once. V is TRBV7-9 and J is TRBJ2-1, with D perhaps TRBD2 (5 bases). This sample comprised peripheral blood, obtained on day 0 of AZD1222 vaccination. This TCR was recovered from an adult in good health. This CDR3 reads CASSLGASRDNEQFF. In nucleotides, the CDR3 is TGTGCCAGCAGCTTAGGGGCTAGCAGAGACAATGAGCAGTTCTTC.